This paragraph covers one T cell receptor beta chain sequence. Its target is unknown. These data belong to a study of cytomegalovirus exposure and HLA in healthy donors. Looking at the study overall: Assignment to the Caucasian-associated ancestry cluster applied to over 70% of the approximately 370 genotyped donors.

PCR employed 60 Vbeta and 13 Jbeta primers. Generated by immunoSEQ multiplex PCR, the TCRdb table keeps only in-frame clones and is missing some. The table includes approximately 52,000 clones, 65% to 80% detected once. Study results and caveats: Later work associated more than 15,000 TCR beta sequences with HLA alleles at 0.05 false discovery rate. Based on reports, TCR beta sequences accurately predicted HLA-A and HLA-B alleles for most subjects.

This CDR3 region has 17 residues. Germline loops: CDR1 SGHNT, CDR2 YYREEE (reference sequence). V lost 2 bases and J lost 3; bases outside the gene matches: 13. Sample: PBMCs. This TCR was recovered from a middle-aged man in good health and CMV-seropositive. The rearrangement uses TRBV5-4 and TRBJ1-1; 7 nucleotides line up with TRBD1. CDR3 in amino acids: CASSLGGERGLYTEAFF. The CDR3 DNA reads TGTGCCAGCAGCTTAGGAGGGGAGAGGGGGCTGTACACTGAAGCTTTCTTT.